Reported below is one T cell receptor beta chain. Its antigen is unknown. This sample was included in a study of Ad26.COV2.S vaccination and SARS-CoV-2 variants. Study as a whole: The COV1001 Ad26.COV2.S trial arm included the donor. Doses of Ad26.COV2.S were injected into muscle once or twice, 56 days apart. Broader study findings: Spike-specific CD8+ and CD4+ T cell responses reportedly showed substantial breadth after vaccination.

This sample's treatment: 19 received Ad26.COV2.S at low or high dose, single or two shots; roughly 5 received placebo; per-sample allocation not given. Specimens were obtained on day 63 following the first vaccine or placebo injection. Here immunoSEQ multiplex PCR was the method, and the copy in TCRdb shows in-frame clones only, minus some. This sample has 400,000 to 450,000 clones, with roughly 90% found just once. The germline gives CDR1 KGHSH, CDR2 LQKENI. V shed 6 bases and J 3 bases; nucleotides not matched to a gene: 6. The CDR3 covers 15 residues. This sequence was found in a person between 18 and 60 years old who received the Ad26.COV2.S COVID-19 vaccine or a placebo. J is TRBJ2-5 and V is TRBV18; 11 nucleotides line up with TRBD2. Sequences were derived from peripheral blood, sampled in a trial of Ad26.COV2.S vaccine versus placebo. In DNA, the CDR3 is TGTGCCAGCTCGCCCGGGACTAGCGGAGAAGAGACCCAGTACTTC. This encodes CASSPGTSGEETQYF.